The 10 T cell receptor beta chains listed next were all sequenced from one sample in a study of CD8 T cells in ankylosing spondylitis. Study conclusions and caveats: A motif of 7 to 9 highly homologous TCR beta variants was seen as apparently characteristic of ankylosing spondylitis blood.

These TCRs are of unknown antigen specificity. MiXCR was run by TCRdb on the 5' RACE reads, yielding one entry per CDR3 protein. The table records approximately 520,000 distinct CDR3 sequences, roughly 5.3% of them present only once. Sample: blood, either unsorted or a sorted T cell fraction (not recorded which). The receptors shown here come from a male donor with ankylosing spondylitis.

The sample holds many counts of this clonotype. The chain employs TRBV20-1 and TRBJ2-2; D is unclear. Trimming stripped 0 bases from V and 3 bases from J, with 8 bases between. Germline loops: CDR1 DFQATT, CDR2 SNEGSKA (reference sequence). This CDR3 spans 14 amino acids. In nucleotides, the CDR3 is TGCAGTGCTAGAGAAGGCGGCTACACCGGGGAGCTGTTTTTT. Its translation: CSAREGGYTGELFF.

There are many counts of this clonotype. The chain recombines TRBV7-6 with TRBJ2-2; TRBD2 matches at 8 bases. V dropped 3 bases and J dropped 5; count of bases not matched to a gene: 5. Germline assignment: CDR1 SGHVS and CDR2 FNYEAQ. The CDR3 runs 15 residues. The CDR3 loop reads CASSFVPSGTGELFF. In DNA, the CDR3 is TGTGCCAGCAGCTTTGTCCCTAGCGGGACCGGGGAGCTGTTTTTT. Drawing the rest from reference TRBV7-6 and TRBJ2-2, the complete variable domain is GAGVSQSPRYKVTKRGQDVALRCDPISGHVSLYWYRQALGQGPEFLTYFNYEAQQDKSGLPNDRFSAERPEGSISTLTIQRTEQRDSAMYRCASSFVPSGTGELFFGEGSRLTVL.

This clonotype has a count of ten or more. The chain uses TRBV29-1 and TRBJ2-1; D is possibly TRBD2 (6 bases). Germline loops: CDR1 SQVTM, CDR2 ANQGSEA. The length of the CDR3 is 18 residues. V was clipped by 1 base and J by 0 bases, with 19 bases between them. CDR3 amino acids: CSVEGRASVPSSYNEQFF. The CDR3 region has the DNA TGCAGCGTTGAAGGGAGGGCGAGCGTTCCCAGCTCCTACAATGAGCAGTTCTTC.

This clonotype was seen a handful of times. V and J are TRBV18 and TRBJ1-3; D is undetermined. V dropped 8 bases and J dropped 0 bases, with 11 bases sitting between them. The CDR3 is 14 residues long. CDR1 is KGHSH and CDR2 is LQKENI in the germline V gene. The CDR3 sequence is CASLRSNSGNTIYF. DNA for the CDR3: TGTGCCAGCCTCAGAAGCAACTCTGGAAACACCATATATTTT.

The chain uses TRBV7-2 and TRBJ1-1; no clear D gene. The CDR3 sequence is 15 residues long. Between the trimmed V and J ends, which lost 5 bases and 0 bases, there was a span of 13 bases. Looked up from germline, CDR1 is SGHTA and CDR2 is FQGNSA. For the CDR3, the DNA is TGTGCCAGCAGCGACCCCACTTTCATGAACACTGAAGCTTTCTTT. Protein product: CASSDPTFMNTEAFF.

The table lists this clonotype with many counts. The CDR3 protein is CASSLGRTAAYEQYF. The CDR3, as DNA: TGCGCCAGCAGCCTCGGAAGGACAGCCGCCTACGAGCAGTACTTC. This chain joins TRBV5-1 and TRBJ2-7; TRBD1 is a possible D gene (6 bases). The CDR3 is 15 amino acids. V shed 4 bases and J shed 2 bases, with 16 bases lying between them. From germline, CDR1 is SGHRS and CDR2 YFSETQ.

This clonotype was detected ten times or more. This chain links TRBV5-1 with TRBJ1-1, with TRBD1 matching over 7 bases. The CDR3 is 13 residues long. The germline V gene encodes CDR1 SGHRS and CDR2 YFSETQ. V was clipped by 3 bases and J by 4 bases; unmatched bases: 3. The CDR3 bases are TGCGCCAGCAGCTGGGGACAGCCCACTGAAGCTTTCTTT. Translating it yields CASSWGQPTEAFF. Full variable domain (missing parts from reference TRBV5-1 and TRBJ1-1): KAGVTQTPRYLIKTRGQQVTLSCSPISGHRSVSWYQQTPGQGLQFLFEYFSETQRNKGNFPGRFSGRQFSNSRSEMNVSTLELGDSALYLCASSWGQPTEAFFGQGTRLTVV.

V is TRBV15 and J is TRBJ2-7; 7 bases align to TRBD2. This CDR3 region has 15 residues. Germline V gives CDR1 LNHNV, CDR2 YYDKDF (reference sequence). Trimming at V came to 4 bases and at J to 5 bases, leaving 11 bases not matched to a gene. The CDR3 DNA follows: TGTGCCACCAGCAAAGATCCTTGGGGGGGGAACGAGCAGTACTTC. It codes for CATSKDPWGGNEQYF.

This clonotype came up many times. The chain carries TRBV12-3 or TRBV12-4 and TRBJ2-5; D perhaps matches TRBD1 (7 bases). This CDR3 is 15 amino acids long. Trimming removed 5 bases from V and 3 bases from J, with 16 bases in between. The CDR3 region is CASSIAGGGEETQYF. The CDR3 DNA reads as TGTGCCAGCAGTATTGCAGGGGGAGGTGAAGAGACCCAGTACTTC.

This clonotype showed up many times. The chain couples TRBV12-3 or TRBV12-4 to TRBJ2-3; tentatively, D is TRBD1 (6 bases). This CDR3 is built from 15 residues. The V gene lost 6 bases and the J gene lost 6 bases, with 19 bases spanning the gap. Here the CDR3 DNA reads TGTGCCAGCAGCTACGACAGGCCGATCGCGGATACGCAGTATTTT. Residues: CASSYDRPIADTQYF.